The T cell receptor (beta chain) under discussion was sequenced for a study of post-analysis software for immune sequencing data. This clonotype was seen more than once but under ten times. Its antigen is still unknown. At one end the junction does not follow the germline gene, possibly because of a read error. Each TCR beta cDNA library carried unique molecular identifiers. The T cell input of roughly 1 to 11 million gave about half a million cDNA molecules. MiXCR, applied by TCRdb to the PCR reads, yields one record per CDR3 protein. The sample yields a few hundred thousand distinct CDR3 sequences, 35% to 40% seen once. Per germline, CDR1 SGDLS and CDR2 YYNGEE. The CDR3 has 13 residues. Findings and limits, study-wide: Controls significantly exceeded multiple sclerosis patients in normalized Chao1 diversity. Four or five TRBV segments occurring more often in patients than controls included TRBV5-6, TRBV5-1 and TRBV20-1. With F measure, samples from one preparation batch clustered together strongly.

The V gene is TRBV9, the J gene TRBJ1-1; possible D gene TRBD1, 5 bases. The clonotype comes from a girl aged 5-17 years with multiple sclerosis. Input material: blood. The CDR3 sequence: CAGSVVRVDEAFF. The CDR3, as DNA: TGTGCCGGCAGCGTAGTCAGGGTAGATGAAGCTTTCTTT.